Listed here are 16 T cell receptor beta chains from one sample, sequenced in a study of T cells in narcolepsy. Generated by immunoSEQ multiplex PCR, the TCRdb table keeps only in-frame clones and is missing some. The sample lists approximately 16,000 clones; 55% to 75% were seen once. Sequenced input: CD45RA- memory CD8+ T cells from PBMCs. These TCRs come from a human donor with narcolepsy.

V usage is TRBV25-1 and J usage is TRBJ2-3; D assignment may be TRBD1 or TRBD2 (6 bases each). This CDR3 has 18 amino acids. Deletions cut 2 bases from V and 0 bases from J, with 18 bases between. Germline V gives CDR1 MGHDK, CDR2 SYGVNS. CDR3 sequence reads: CASSEGGGGTFSTDTQYF. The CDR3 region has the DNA TGTGCCAGCAGTGAAGGAGGAGGGGGGACGTTTAGCACAGATACGCAGTATTTT. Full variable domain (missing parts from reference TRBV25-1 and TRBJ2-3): EADIYQTPRYLVIGTGKKITLECSQTMGHDKMYWYQQDPGMELHLIHYSYGVNSTEKGDLSSESTVSRIRTEHFPLTLESARPSHTSQYLCASSEGGGGTFSTDTQYFGPGTRLTVL.

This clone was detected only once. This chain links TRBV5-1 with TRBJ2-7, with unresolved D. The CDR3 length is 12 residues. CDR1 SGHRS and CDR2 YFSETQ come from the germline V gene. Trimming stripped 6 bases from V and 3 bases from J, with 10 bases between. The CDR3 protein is CASNDVGYEQYF. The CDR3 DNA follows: TGCGCCAGCAACGACGTGGGCTACGAGCAGTACTTC.

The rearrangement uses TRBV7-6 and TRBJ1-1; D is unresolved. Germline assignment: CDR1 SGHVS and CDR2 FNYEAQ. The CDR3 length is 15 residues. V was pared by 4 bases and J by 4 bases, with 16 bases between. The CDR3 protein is CASSSEDGGSTEAFF. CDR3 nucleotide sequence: TGTGCCAGCAGCTCCGAAGACGGCGGGAGCACTGAAGCTTTCTTT. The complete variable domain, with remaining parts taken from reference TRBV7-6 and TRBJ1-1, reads GAGVSQSPRYKVTKRGQDVALRCDPISGHVSLYWYRQALGQGPEFLTYFNYEAQQDKSGLPNDRFSAERPEGSISTLTIQRTEQRDSAMYRCASSSEDGGSTEAFFGQGTRLTVV.

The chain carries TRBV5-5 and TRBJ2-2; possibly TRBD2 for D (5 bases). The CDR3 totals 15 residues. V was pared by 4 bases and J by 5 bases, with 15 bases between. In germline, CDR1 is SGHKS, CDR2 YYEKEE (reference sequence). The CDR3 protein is CASSMEELLTGELFF. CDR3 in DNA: TGTGCCAGCAGCATGGAGGAGCTTTTGACCGGGGAGCTGTTTTTT.

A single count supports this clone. The CDR3 DNA reads TGTGCCAGCAGCCGGCGACAGGACTACGAGCAGTACTTC. This codes for CASSRRQDYEQYF. The chain is built from TRBV6-5 and TRBJ2-7; possible D gene TRBD1, 6 bases. Germline CDR1 is MNHEY and CDR2 is SVGAGI. This CDR3 is 13 amino acids long. Trimming shortened V by 6 bases and J by 3 bases, and 12 bases separated the two germline ends.

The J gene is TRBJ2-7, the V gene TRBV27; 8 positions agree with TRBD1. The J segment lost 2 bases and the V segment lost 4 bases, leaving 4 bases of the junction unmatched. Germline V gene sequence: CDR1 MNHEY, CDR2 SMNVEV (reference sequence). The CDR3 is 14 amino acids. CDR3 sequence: CASSSDRVPYEQYF. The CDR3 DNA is TGTGCCAGCAGTTCGGACAGGGTTCCCTACGAGCAGTACTTC.

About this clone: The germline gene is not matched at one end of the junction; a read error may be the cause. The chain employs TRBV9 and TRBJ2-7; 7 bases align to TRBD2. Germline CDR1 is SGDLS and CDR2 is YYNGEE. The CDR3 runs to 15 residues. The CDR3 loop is CVSSVEGTTEYEQYF. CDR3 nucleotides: TGTGTCAGCAGCGTAGAGGGGACTACAGAATACGAGCAGTACTTC.

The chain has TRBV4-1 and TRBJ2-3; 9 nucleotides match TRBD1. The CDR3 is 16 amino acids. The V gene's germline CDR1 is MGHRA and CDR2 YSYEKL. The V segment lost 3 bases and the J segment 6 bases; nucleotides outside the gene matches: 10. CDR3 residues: CASSQEDRGLLDTQYF. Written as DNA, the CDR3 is TGCGCCAGCAGCCAGGAGGACAGGGGATTGTTGGATACGCAGTATTTT.

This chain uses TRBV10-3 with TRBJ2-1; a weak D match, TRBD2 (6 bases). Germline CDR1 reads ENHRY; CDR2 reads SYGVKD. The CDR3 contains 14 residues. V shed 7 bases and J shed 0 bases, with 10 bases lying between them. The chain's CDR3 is CAIMDGSSYNEQFF. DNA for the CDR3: TGTGCCATCATGGACGGGAGCTCCTACAATGAGCAGTTCTTC.

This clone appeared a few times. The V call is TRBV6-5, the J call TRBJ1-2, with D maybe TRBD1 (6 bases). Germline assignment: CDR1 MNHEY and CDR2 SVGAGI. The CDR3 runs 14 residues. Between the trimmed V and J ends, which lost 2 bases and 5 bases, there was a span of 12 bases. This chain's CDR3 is CASSYGGGGYGYTF. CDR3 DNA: TGTGCCAGCAGTTACGGGGGGGGCGGTTATGGCTACACCTTC.

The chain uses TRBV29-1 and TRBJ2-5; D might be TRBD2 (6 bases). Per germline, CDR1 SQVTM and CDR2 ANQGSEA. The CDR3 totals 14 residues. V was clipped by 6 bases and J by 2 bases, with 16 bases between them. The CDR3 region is CSVDGQRAQETQYF. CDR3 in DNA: TGCAGCGTGGACGGCCAGCGGGCACAAGAGACCCAGTACTTC.

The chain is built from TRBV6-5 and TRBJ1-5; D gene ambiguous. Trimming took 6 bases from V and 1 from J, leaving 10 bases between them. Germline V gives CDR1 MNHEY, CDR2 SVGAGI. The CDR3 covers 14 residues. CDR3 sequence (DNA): TGTGCCAGCAGGGCCAGGACCAGCAATCAGCCCCAGCATTTT. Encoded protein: CASRARTSNQPQHF.

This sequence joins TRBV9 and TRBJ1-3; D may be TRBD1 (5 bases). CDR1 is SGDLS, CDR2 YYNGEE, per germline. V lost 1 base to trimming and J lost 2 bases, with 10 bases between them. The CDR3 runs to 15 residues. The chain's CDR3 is CASSVSAGPGNTIYF. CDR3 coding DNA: TGTGCCAGCAGCGTATCCGCAGGGCCTGGAAACACCATATATTTT.

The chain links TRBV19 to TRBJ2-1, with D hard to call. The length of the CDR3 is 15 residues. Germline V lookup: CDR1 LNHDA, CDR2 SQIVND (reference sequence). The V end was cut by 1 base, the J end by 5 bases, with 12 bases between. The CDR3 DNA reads TGTGCCAGTAGTATAGTCAGCCGACCCCACAATGAGCAGTTCTTC. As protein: CASSIVSRPHNEQFF. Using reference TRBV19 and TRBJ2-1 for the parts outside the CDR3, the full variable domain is DGGITQSPKYLFRKEGQNVTLSCEQNLNHDAMYWYRQDPGQGLRLIYYSQIVNDFQKGDIAEGYSVSREKKESFPLTVTSAQKNPTAFYLCASSIVSRPHNEQFFGPGTRLTVL.

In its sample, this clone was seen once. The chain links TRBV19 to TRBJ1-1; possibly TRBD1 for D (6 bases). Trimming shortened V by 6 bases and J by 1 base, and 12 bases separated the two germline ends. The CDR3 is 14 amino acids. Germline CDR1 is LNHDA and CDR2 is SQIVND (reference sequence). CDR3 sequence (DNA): TGTGCCAGTAGCCCTTGGACAGCGAACACTGAAGCTTTCTTT. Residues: CASSPWTANTEAFF. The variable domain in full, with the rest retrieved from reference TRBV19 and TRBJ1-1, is DGGITQSPKYLFRKEGQNVTLSCEQNLNHDAMYWYRQDPGQGLRLIYYSQIVNDFQKGDIAEGYSVSREKKESFPLTVTSAQKNPTAFYLCASSPWTANTEAFFGQGTRLTVV.

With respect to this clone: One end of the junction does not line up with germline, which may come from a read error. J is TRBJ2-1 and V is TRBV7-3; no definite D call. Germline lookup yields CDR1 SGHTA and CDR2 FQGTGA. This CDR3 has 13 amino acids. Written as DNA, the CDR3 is TGTGCCAGCAGCCTAGGAAGCTACTATGAGCAGTTCTTC. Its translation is CASSLGSYYEQFF.